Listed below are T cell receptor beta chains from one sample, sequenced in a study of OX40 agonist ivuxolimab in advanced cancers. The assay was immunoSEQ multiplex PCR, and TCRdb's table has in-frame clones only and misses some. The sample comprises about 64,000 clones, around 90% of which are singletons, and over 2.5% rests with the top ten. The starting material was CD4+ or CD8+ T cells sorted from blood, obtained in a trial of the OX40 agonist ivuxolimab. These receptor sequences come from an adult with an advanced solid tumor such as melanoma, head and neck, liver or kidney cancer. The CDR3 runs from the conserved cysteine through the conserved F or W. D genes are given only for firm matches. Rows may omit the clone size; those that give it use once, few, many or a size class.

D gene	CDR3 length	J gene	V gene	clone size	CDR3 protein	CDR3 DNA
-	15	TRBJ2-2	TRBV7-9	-	CASSLDSPNTGELFF	TGTGCCAGCAGCTTAGATTCGCCAAACACCGGGGAGCTGTTTTTT
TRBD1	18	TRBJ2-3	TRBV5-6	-	CASSERVWAGGIGDTQYF	TGTGCCAGCAGCGAAAGGGTTTGGGCAGGGGGCATTGGAGATACGCAGTATTTT
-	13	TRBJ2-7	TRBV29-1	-	CSVATGEGYEQYF	TGCAGCGTTGCGACAGGGGAGGGCTACGAGCAGTACTTC
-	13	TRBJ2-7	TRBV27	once	CASRGGYSYEQYF	TGTGCCAGCAGGGGCGGTTACTCCTACGAGCAGTACTTC
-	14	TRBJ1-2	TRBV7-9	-	CASSQIDSNYGYTF	TGTGCCAGCAGCCAGATCGACAGTAACTATGGCTACACCTTC
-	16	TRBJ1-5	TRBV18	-	CASSPTGQLDFWPQHF	TGTGCCAGCTCCCCCACCGGACAGCTGGATTTCTGGCCCCAGCATTTT
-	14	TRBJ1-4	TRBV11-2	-	CASSLTLTNEKLFF	TGTGCCAGCAGCTTGACCCTGACTAATGAAAAACTGTTTTTT
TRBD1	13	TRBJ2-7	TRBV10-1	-	CASSEGQGYEQYF	TGCGCCAGCAGTGAGGGACAGGGGTACGAGCAGTACTTC
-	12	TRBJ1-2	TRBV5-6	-	CASSLASGGYTF	TGTGCCAGCAGCTTGGCCTCGGGAGGCTACACCTTC
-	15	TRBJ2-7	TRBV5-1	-	CASSLSDDIGDEQYF	TGCGCCAGCAGCTTGTCCGACGACATCGGCGACGAGCAGTACTTC
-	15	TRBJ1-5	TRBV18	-	CASSPYDGGQQPQHF	TGTGCCAGCTCACCATACGACGGGGGGCAACAGCCCCAGCATTTT
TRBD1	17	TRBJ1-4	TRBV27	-	CASKQHRGTATNEKLFF	TGTGCCAGCAAACAACACAGGGGCACCGCAACTAATGAAAAACTGTTTTTT
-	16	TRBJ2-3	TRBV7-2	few	CASTPGPGVTPDTQYF	TGTGCCAGCACCCCTGGTCCGGGAGTAACCCCAGATACGCAGTATTTT
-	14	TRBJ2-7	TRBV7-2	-	CASSLGALGYEQYF	TGTGCCAGCAGCCTCGGGGCACTAGGATACGAGCAGTACTTC
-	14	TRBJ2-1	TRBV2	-	CASIQSAIFNEQFF	TGTGCCAGCATCCAGTCGGCTATTTTTAATGAGCAGTTCTTC
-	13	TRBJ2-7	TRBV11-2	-	CASSLGASYEQYF	TGTGCCAGCAGCTTGGGGGCTTCCTACGAGCAGTACTTC
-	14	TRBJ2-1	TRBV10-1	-	CASSAGTPSGEQFF	TGCGCCAGCAGTGCCGGGACTCCCTCGGGTGAGCAGTTCTTC
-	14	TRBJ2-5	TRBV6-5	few	CASSYSAAQETQYF	TGTGCCAGCAGTTACTCAGCGGCCCAAGAGACCCAGTACTTC
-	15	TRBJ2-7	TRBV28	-	CASRSYRDPSYEQYF	TGTGCCAGCAGGTCCTACAGGGACCCCTCCTACGAGCAGTACTTC
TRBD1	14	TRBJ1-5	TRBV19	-	CASRAGQGAEPQHF	TGTGCCAGTAGGGCGGGACAGGGGGCTGAGCCCCAGCATTTT
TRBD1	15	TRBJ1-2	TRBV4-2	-	CASSRQTGEHNGYTF	TGTGCCAGCAGCCGCCAGACAGGGGAGCATAATGGCTACACCTTC
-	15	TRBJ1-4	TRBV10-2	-	CASSVGTATNEKLFF	TGCGCCAGCAGTGTAGGGACGGCAACTAATGAAAAACTGTTTTTT
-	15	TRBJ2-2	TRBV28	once	CASSLISGNTGELFF	TGTGCCAGCAGTTTAATCTCCGGGAACACCGGGGAGCTGTTTTTT
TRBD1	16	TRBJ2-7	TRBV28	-	CASSQGGGQGAYEQYF	TGTGCCAGCAGTCAAGGGGGCGGACAGGGGGCCTACGAGCAGTACTTC
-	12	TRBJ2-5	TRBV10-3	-	CATTPGQETQYF	TGTGCCACCACTCCGGGGCAAGAGACCCAGTACTTC
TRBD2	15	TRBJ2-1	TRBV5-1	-	CASSLTSGNVNEQFF	TGCGCCAGCAGCTTGACTAGCGGGAATGTCAATGAGCAGTTCTTC
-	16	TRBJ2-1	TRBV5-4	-	CASSFEGPWGTNEQFF	TGTGCCAGCAGCTTTGAAGGGCCTTGGGGGACGAATGAGCAGTTCTTC
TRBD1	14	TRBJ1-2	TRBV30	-	CAWSSGTGVNGYTF	TGTGCCTGGAGTTCCGGGACAGGAGTTAATGGCTACACCTTC